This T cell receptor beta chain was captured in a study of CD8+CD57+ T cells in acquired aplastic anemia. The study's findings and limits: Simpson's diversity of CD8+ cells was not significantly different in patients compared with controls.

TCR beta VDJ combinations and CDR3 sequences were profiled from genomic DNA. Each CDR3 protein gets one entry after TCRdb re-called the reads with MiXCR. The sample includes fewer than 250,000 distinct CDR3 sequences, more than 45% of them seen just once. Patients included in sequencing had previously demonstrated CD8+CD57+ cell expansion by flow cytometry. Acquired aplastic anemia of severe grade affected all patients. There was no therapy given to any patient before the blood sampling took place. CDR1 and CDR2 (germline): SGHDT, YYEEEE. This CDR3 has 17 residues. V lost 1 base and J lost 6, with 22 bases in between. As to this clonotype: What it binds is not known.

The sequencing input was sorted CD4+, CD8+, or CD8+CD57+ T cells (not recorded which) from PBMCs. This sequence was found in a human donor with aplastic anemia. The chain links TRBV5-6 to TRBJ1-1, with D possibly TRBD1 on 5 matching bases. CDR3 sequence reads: CASSLSLGTGGSSEAFF. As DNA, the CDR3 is TGTGCCAGCAGCTTGTCCCTAGGGACGGGTGGGTCGTCTGAAGCTTTCTTT.